A selection of T cell receptor beta chains follows, all from one sample in a study of shared clonotypes between healthy human individuals. Sequencing used immunoSEQ multiplex PCR; TCRdb keeps in-frame clones, though not all of them. This sample has 600,000 to 750,000 clones, with roughly 88% found just once. Source material: memory CD8+ T cells from PBMCs. These receptors originate from a man younger than 35 in good health. Some clones in this sample may be carry-over from other donors' samples. Each CDR3 is given with its conserved first and last residue.

V gene: TRBV30; J gene: TRBJ1-2; CDR3 protein: CASNLGYTF
V gene: TRBV29-1; J gene: TRBJ2-7; CDR3 protein: CSAAEGTGTYEQYF
V gene: TRBV28; J gene: TRBJ1-4; CDR3 protein: CASTYREILGEKLFF
V gene: TRBV9; J gene: TRBJ2-7; CDR3 protein: CASSVHYGPSYEQYF
V gene: TRBV14; J gene: TRBJ2-1; CDR3 protein: CASSQGIRVSYNEQFF
V gene: TRBV7-8; J gene: TRBJ1-5; CDR3 protein: CASARAPGPQHF
V gene: TRBV6-5; J gene: TRBJ2-1; CDR3 protein: CASSEGAYNEQFF
V gene: TRBV11-1; J gene: TRBJ1-1; CDR3 protein: CASSPLTRQAFF
V gene: TRBV19; J gene: TRBJ2-7; CDR3 protein: CASSPRTSGYEQYF
V gene: TRBV28; J gene: TRBJ2-7; CDR3 protein: CASSPKDYYLSYEQYF
V gene: TRBV30; J gene: TRBJ2-1; CDR3 protein: CAWSVLKRHSSYNEQFF
V gene: TRBV28; J gene: TRBJ2-1; CDR3 protein: CASGRPAVDEQFF
V gene: TRBV27; J gene: TRBJ2-3; CDR3 protein: CASSLGPQYF
V gene: TRBV28; J gene: TRBJ1-5; CDR3 protein: CASRYETTRNQPQHF
V gene: TRBV19; J gene: TRBJ2-7; CDR3 protein: CASSPALAGGSYEQYF
V gene: TRBV20-1; J gene: TRBJ2-6; CDR3 protein: CSARYANVLTF
V gene: TRBV4-1; J gene: TRBJ2-1; CDR3 protein: CASSQDNVRLYYNEQFF
V gene: TRBV4-3; J gene: TRBJ1-1; CDR3 protein: CASSQDLREGRTEAFF
V gene: TRBV5-1; J gene: TRBJ1-1; CDR3 protein: CASSLPGPYTEAFF
V gene: TRBV5-4; J gene: TRBJ2-7; CDR3 protein: CASSAGTSGSYEQYF
V gene: TRBV5-1; J gene: TRBJ1-2; CDR3 protein: CASSPRGGVIYGYTF
V gene: TRBV10-1; J gene: TRBJ2-3; CDR3 protein: CASSGGLAGEGDTQYF
V gene: TRBV4-2; J gene: TRBJ2-2; CDR3 protein: CASSHVATNTGELFF
V gene: TRBV19; J gene: TRBJ2-7; CDR3 protein: CASSGRSDPIYEQYF
V gene: TRBV10-2; J gene: TRBJ2-7; CDR3 protein: CASRDRSGPPYEQYF
V gene: TRBV7-2; J gene: TRBJ2-2; CDR3 protein: CASSLEGQGGTGELFF
V gene: TRBV9; J gene: TRBJ1-3; CDR3 protein: CASSGTQNSGNTIYF
V gene: TRBV4-1; J gene: TRBJ2-1; CDR3 protein: CASSQEARGGWYNEQFF
V gene: TRBV27; J gene: TRBJ2-3; CDR3 protein: CASSSRVGTTDTQYF
V gene: TRBV28; J gene: TRBJ2-7; CDR3 protein: CDPPGTATYEQYF
V gene: TRBV6-1; J gene: TRBJ2-1; CDR3 protein: CASSDRLGEFF
V gene: TRBV23-1; J gene: TRBJ2-1; CDR3 protein: CASSQSRTSGGANNEQFF
V gene: TRBV4-1; J gene: TRBJ1-4; CDR3 protein: CASSLLANEKLFF
V gene: TRBV9; J gene: TRBJ1-2; CDR3 protein: CASSFTMGDRGDYGYTF
V gene: TRBV7-9; J gene: TRBJ2-7; CDR3 protein: CASSLVAPSEQYF
V gene: TRBV18; J gene: TRBJ2-7; CDR3 protein: CASSPPYMGHKDARYEQYF
V gene: TRBV4-1; J gene: TRBJ2-7; CDR3 protein: CASSQDPGTGAIEQYF
V gene: TRBV15; J gene: TRBJ2-1; CDR3 protein: CATSRDGRREESYNEQFF
V gene: TRBV7-2; J gene: TRBJ2-5; CDR3 protein: CASSLFPGEKETQYF
V gene: TRBV10-2; J gene: TRBJ2-1; CDR3 protein: CAGNSGRGNEQFF
V gene: TRBV7-9; J gene: TRBJ2-1; CDR3 protein: CASSALASYNEQFF
V gene: TRBV6-1; J gene: TRBJ2-1; CDR3 protein: CASSFFNEQFF
V gene: TRBV5-6; J gene: TRBJ1-4; CDR3 protein: CASSGRGGFNEKLFF
V gene: TRBV28; J gene: TRBJ2-3; CDR3 protein: CASSLSDSYTDTQYF
V gene: TRBV5-1; J gene: TRBJ1-1; CDR3 protein: CASSYDRSNTEAFF
V gene: TRBV12-5; J gene: TRBJ2-7; CDR3 protein: CASGLVLGGYPYEQYF
V gene: TRBV6-5; J gene: TRBJ2-7; CDR3 protein: CASSYGEGEQYF
V gene: TRBV11-2; J gene: TRBJ2-5; CDR3 protein: CASSQRSETQYF
V gene: TRBV7-2; J gene: TRBJ2-1; CDR3 protein: CASSLRGLVYNEQFF
V gene: TRBV7-8; J gene: TRBJ1-5; CDR3 protein: CASANGGANQPQHF
V gene: TRBV29-1; J gene: TRBJ2-1; CDR3 protein: CSVEGLAGEIAEQFF
V gene: TRBV27; J gene: TRBJ1-2; CDR3 protein: CASSSGRGEDTF
V gene: TRBV7-9; J gene: TRBJ1-3; CDR3 protein: CASSLGLNTIYF
V gene: TRBV4-1; J gene: TRBJ2-3; CDR3 protein: CASSHPLAGVRDTQYF
V gene: TRBV28; J gene: TRBJ2-7; CDR3 protein: CASSLFKRLRGFSEQYF
V gene: TRBV28; J gene: TRBJ2-5; CDR3 protein: CASSFRGEPQETQYF
V gene: TRBV4-2; J gene: TRBJ2-1; CDR3 protein: CASSQDWAGDYNEQFF
V gene: TRBV5-6; J gene: TRBJ2-5; CDR3 protein: CASSSEDTLDMETQYF